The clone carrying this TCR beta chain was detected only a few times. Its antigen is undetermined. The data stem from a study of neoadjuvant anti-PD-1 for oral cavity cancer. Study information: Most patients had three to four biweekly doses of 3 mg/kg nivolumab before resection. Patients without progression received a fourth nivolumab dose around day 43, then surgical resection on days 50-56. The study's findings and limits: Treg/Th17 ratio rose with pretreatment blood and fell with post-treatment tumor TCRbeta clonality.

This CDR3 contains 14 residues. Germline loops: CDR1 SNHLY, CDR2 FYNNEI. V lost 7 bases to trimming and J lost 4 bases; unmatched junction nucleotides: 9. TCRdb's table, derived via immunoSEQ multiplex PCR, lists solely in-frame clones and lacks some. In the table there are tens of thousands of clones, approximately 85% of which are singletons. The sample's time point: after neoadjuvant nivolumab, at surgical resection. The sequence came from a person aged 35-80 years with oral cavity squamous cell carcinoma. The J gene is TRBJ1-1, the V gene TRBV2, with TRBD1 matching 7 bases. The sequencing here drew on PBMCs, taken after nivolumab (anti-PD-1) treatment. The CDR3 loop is CASTALGTATEAFF. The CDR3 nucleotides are TGTGCCAGCACGGCCCTAGGGACAGCCACTGAAGCTTTCTTT.